This TCR beta chain was found in a study of CD8+ T cells in alopecia areata. Study as a whole: Patients received oral tofacitinib, 5 to 10 mg twice daily, for moderate-to-severe alopecia areata. Study-wide results and limits: Because of a solitary nonresponder, the connection of baseline CD8+ expansion to response stays uncertain.

Germline-derived CDR1 and CDR2 are MNHEY and SMNVEV (reference sequence). Trimming took 2 bases from V and 10 from J, leaving 15 bases between them. The CDR3 length is 14 residues. It was cDNA, reverse transcribed from extracted RNA, that served as the sequencing template. The assay was immunoSEQ multiplex PCR, and TCRdb's table has in-frame clones only and misses some. The sample includes approximately 150,000 clones, 86% seen only once; the top ten take roughly an eighth. Documented treatment: oral pan-JAK inhibitor, 5-10 mg twice daily. Alopecia areata patients had lesional scalp punch biopsies and peripheral blood taken from them. A remark on this clone: Its matching antigen is unknown.

The source material was CD8+ T cells sorted from blood, sampled at week 4, from a patient treated with tofacitinib. The chain employs TRBV27 and TRBJ2-1; TRBD1 might be the D (6 bases). The TCR sequence derives from a human donor with alopecia areata. CDR3 in DNA: TGTGCCAGCAGTTTAGGGGAACAGGGCTCGGAGCAGTTCTTC. Its translation is CASSLGEQGSEQFF.